These T cell receptor beta chains were read from a single sample in a study of blood T cell repertoires in COVID-19. Sequencing used immunoSEQ multiplex PCR; TCRdb keeps in-frame clones, though not all of them. The sample holds 200,000 to 300,000 clones, 75% to 90% seen once. The sequencing input was peripheral blood. The receptors stem from a woman aged 40 to 50 who had recovered from COVID-19. Each CDR3 is given with its conserved first and last residue. The D gene is left open where the match is weak. Clone sizes are given selectively: once, few, many, or a class where the clone is expanded.

size	D	J	V	CDR3	DNA
.	TRBD1	TRBJ2-7	TRBV6-5	CASTKIVGQGYEQYF	TGTGCCAGCACCAAGATCGTGGGACAGGGGTACGAGCAGTACTTC
.	.	TRBJ2-6	TRBV30	CAQGEAGANVLTF	TGTGCCCAAGGGGAAGCCGGGGCCAACGTCCTGACTTTC
.	.	TRBJ1-4	TRBV4-3	CASSQDPWAANEKLFF	TGCGCCAGCAGCCAAGACCCCTGGGCAGCTAATGAAAAACTGTTTTTT
.	.	TRBJ2-3	TRBV7-9	CASSLDYFGTDTQYF	TGTGCCAGCAGCTTAGATTATTTCGGCACAGATACGCAGTATTTT
.	TRBD1	TRBJ2-3	TRBV5-8	CAGSRAGGIDTQYF	TGTGCCGGTAGTAGGGCAGGGGGCATCGATACGCAGTATTTT
.	.	TRBJ2-7	TRBV6-6	CASSYSGAGVHEQYF	TGTGCCAGCAGTTACTCTGGGGCAGGGGTACACGAGCAGTACTTC
.	.	TRBJ2-3	TRBV6-5	CASFADRYTQYF	TGTGCCAGCTTCGCCGACAGGTATACGCAGTATTTT
.	TRBD2	TRBJ2-1	TRBV7-7	CASSPGLAGGGDEQFF	TGTGCCAGCAGCCCGGGACTAGCGGGGGGTGGCGATGAGCAGTTCTTC
once	TRBD2	TRBJ2-1	TRBV20-1	CSASGGLAAYNEQFF	TGCAGTGCTAGTGGGGGACTAGCGGCCTACAATGAGCAGTTCTTC
few	TRBD2	TRBJ2-7	TRBV5-1	CASSFAPSGGASYEQYF	TGCGCCAGCAGCTTTGCCCCCAGCGGGGGGGCGTCCTACGAGCAGTACTTC
.	.	TRBJ1-2	TRBV12-3/TRBV12-4	CASRQGAGGYTF	TGTGCCAGCAGACAGGGAGCCGGCGGCTACACCTTC
.	.	TRBJ2-7	TRBV6-6	CASSYSAGHTYEQYF	TGTGCCAGCAGTTACTCGGCAGGTCATACCTACGAGCAGTACTTC
.	TRBD1	TRBJ1-2	TRBV7-9	CASSLRTGGAHGYTF	TGTGCCAGCAGCTTACGTACAGGGGGCGCCCATGGCTACACCTTC
.	TRBD2	TRBJ2-3	TRBV5-1	CASSLTDGGATDTQYF	TGCGCCAGCAGCTTAACTGACGGGGGGGCAACAGATACGCAGTATTTT
few	.	TRBJ1-2	TRBV2	CASSESQGGGYGYTF	TGTGCCAGCAGTGAGTCGCAGGGAGGGGGCTATGGCTACACCTTC
.	TRBD2	TRBJ2-3	TRBV7-8	CASSILAGWGDTQYF	TGTGCCAGCAGCATCCTAGCGGGGTGGGGCGATACGCAGTATTTT
once	.	TRBJ2-5	TRBV19	CASTLYPGQETQYF	TGTGCCAGTACCTTATATCCGGGCCAAGAGACCCAGTACTTC
.	.	TRBJ1-6	TRBV9	CASSVRGQDLSALHF	TGTGCCAGCAGCGTAAGAGGGCAGGACCTGTCGGCCCTCCACTTT
.	TRBD1	TRBJ2-1	TRBV27	CASTPGQGYNEQFF	TGTGCCAGCACCCCGGGACAGGGTTACAATGAGCAGTTCTTC
.	.	TRBJ2-1	TRBV13	CASSFVYNEQFF	TGTGCCAGCAGCTTTGTATACAATGAGCAGTTCTTC
.	TRBD1	TRBJ1-5	TRBV5-6	CASSTYRGTDQPQHF	TGTGCCAGCAGCACCTACAGGGGGACGGATCAGCCCCAGCATTTT
few	TRBD1	TRBJ1-6	TRBV9	CASSAMGGTGASPLHF	TGTGCCAGCAGCGCGATGGGAGGGACAGGGGCATCACCCCTCCACTTT
.	.	TRBJ2-5	TRBV18	CASSIRSQFQETQYF	TGTGCCAGCTCCATCCGGTCCCAATTCCAAGAGACCCAGTACTTC
.	TRBD1	TRBJ1-2	TRBV10-3	CATTQLGEQGISGYTF	TGTGCCACCACACAGTTGGGAGAACAGGGGATCAGTGGCTACACCTTC
.	TRBD1	TRBJ2-7	TRBV24-1	CATTRQGDTYEQYF	TGTGCCACCACTAGACAGGGGGACACCTACGAGCAGTACTTC
.	TRBD1	TRBJ1-5	TRBV7-6	CASSLGARGWNQPQHF	TGTGCCAGCAGCTTAGGTGCCAGGGGGTGGAATCAGCCCCAGCATTTT
.	.	TRBJ2-7	TRBV6-5	CASNIPGSYEQYF	TGTGCCAGCAACATACCGGGCTCCTACGAGCAGTACTTC
.	TRBD2	TRBJ2-5	TRBV7-2	CASSQGTSTQETQYF	TGTGCCAGCAGCCAAGGGACTAGCACCCAAGAGACCCAGTACTTC